The entry below describes one T cell receptor (beta chain). Its antigen is currently not known. No base qualities exist here, and no much larger clone lies one base off it. Additional DNA sequences in this sample encode the identical CDR3. The trial excluded patients who had a history of autoimmune disease or who were on systemic immunosuppression. In every dose cohort, peripheral blood was drawn for TCR sequencing at baseline, cycle 4 day 1, and cycle 7 day 1. Samples came from an open-label, multicenter, first-in-human phase I dose-escalation trial of ivuxolimab. Adults with locally advanced or metastatic head and neck squamous cell, hepatocellular, melanoma or renal cell carcinoma were enrolled in the trial. Before TCR sequencing, CD4+ T cells and CD8+ T cells from peripheral blood were sorted into separate populations. To sequence the TCRbeta CDR3 region, genomic DNA was isolated from the sorted cells. TCRbeta CDR3 regions were sequenced using the immunoSEQ Assay. TCRdb took this table from immuneACCESS and kept in-frame rearrangements with V and J called. Such tables lack part of the clones; where checked against another copy, unresolved V genes explain under half of the gap, and the rest is unexplained. A total of 70,000 to 85,000 clones appear in this sample, about 82% of them only once. The top ten hold approximately 5.6% of the sample.

CDR1 and CDR2 are drawn from the germline V gene: MDHEN, SYDVKM. CDR3 length: 16 amino acids, cysteine to phenylalanine. CDR3 DNA only is kept here, 48 bases in frame from base 1. Trimming removed 1 base from V and 1 base from J, leaving 11 bases between the germline ends. The sample belongs to a study of OX40 agonist ivuxolimab in advanced cancers. Regarding the complete study: Ivuxolimab was an agonistic, fully human IgG2 monoclonal antibody directed against OX40 (CD134), a costimulatory receptor. Patients were allowed to have had prior anti-PD-1, anti-PD-L1 or anti-CTLA-4 therapy, and less than 45% of the dose-escalation patients had previously received checkpoint inhibitors. Peripheral TCRbeta sequencing was intended to test whether TCR sequence diversity was altered and clonal T-cell expansion was caused by ivuxolimab. The paper reports the monotherapy dose-escalation portion (N of about 47 patients) of the phase I ivuxolimab trial. Partial responses occurred in three dose-escalation patients: two with cutaneous melanoma and one with hepatocellular carcinoma. Of the 50 or so patients in dose escalation, about 20 had hepatocellular carcinoma, roughly 15 had melanoma, 9 had renal cell carcinoma and 9 had head and neck cancer. Intravenous ivuxolimab was administered to patients every 2 weeks at six dose levels: 0.01, 0.1, 0.3, 1.5, 3 and 10 mg/kg. In the dose-escalation cohort, more than 80% of patients were male, and the mean age was around 60 years with a range of roughly 23 to 79.

Study-level results and caveats: The antigen specificity of the peripheral T cells that underwent clonal expansion was not determined. Low levels of normalized T-cell clonal expansion were also shown by some nonresponding patients. In the 0.1-3.0 mg/kg groups, partial responders were among the patients with the lowest normalized peripheral clonal expansion, particularly in CD8+ T cells. At doses of 0.1 to 3.0 mg/kg, clonal expansion of both CD4+ and CD8+ T cells in blood was seen between baseline and week 6. After ivuxolimab, CD8+ T cells had more expanded clones than CD4+ T cells on average.

The origin of this receptor is an adult with an advanced solid tumor such as melanoma, head and neck, liver or kidney cancer. Specimen: CD4+ or CD8+ T cells sorted from blood, collected in a trial of the OX40 agonist ivuxolimab. The rearrangement joined TRBV28 to TRBJ1-3; the D gene lacks a confident call. The DNA is TGTGCCAGCAGTTTATTCTTCGGGCAGTCTGGAAACACCATATATTTT. The translation is CASSLFFGQSGNTIYF. The CDR3 plus the reference TRBV28 and TRBJ1-3 genes for the other parts give the full variable domain: DVKVTQSSRYLVKRTGEKVFLECVQDMDHENMFWYRQDPGLGLRLIYFSYDVKMKEKGDIPEGYSVSREKKERFSLILESASTNQTSMYLCASSLFFGQSGNTIYFGEGSWLTVV.